The clone carrying this T cell receptor beta chain was seen a handful of times. The antigen is undetermined. The sample originates from a study of T cells in Graves' hyperthyroidism and ophthalmopathy. Study conclusions and caveats: Appearing also in blood were most of the thyroid clonotypes expanded above 0.001.

The source material, RNA transcripts, was used to amplify TCR beta CDR3 regions. The HTBI primer set was used in a first-round RT-PCR of the TCR CDR3. MiXCR, applied by TCRdb to the multiplex PCR reads, yields one record per CDR3 protein. The sample lists under 600,000 distinct CDR3 sequences; 16% were seen once. The CDR3 is made up of 14 amino acids. Germline V lookup: CDR1 SGDLS, CDR2 YYNGEE. Trimming left V 0 bases short and J 7 bases short, with 13 bases between. The chain employs TRBV9 and TRBJ1-1; no clear D gene. The specimen sequenced was blood. The sequence was collected from a woman aged 40 to 49 with Graves' ophthalmopathy. The chain's CDR3 is CASSVAQDHREAFF. Written as DNA, the CDR3 is TGTGCCAGCAGCGTAGCTCAGGACCATCGTGAAGCTTTCTTT.